The 10 T cell receptor beta chains in this list originate from one sample, sequenced in a study of T-cell reconstitution after alpha-beta-depleted transplantation in children. Unique molecular identifiers were incorporated during preparation of the TCRbeta library. In TCRdb, the PCR reads were re-called with MiXCR into one record per CDR3 protein. Of a few hundred thousand distinct CDR3 sequences in the sample, about 25% were seen once. The sequencing here drew on PBMCs, taken before TCRalphabeta/CD19-depleted stem cell transplant. Every receptor here comes from a girl aged 2 to 9 with Fanconi anemia, due to receive a stem cell transplant.

This chain connects TRBV12-2 to TRBJ2-7; TRBD1 is taken as the D call from the table, unchecked against the DNA. TRBV12-2 is an annotated pseudogene. The CDR3 extends over 13 amino acids. DNA of the CDR3: TGTGCAAGTCGTCCACAGGGTTACTACGAGCAGTACTTC. Translation: CASRPQGYYEQYF.

The chain uses TRBV12-3 or TRBV12-4 and TRBJ2-3; no clear D. V lost 2 bases to trimming and J lost 1 base, with 7 bases between them. The length of the CDR3 is 14 residues. The CDR3 DNA reads as TGTGCCAGCAGTTTACTAGTGCGCACAGATACGCAGTATTTT. Amino acid sequence: CASSLLVRTDTQYF.

The chain employs TRBV20-1 and TRBJ2-1; D uncertain. The germline V and J ends were trimmed by 3 bases and 4 bases, with 13 bases remaining between them. This CDR3 has 14 residues. Germline V CDR1 and CDR2: DFQATT, SNEGSKA (reference sequence). CDR3 protein: CSASVLSKYNEQFF. CDR3 in DNA: TGCAGTGCTAGTGTCCTTTCTAAATACAATGAGCAGTTCTTC.

The V and J genes are TRBV28 and TRBJ2-5; 9 nucleotides agree with TRBD1. Germline V gives CDR1 MDHEN, CDR2 SYDVKM. Trimming at V came to 4 bases and at J to 5 bases, leaving 8 bases not matched to a gene. The CDR3 is 15 amino acids. Here the CDR3 DNA reads TGTGCCAGCAGTTCCTACAGGGGGCAATTGGAGACCCAGTACTTC. This codes for CASSSYRGQLETQYF. The complete variable domain, with remaining parts taken from reference TRBV28 and TRBJ2-5, reads DVKVTQSSRYLVKRTGEKVFLECVQDMDHENMFWYRQDPGLGLRLIYFSYDVKMKEKGDIPEGYSVSREKKERFSLILESASTNQTSMYLCASSSYRGQLETQYFGPGTRLLVL.

This clonotype appeared many times. This chain joins TRBV4-2 and TRBJ2-7, with D hard to call. The length of the CDR3 is 14 residues. Trimming cost V 0 bases and J 2 bases, with 8 bases left between them. CDR1 is LGHNA, CDR2 YNFKEQ, per germline. The CDR3 DNA is TGTGCCAGCAGCCAAGACGACTTAACCTACGAGCAGTACTTC. It yields the protein CASSQDDLTYEQYF.

This clonotype has a handful of counts. CDR3 sequence (DNA): TGTGCCAGCAGTTTTGGACTAGCGGGGGGGCTGGGAGAGACCCAGTACTTC. It translates to CASSFGLAGGLGETQYF. This chain connects TRBV12-3 or TRBV12-4 to TRBJ2-5; 15 bases fit TRBD2. The length of the CDR3 is 17 residues. V was pared by 3 bases and J by 4 bases, with 6 bases of the junction left unmatched.

This clonotype is a singleton in its sample. The chain uses TRBV6-4 and TRBJ2-3; 13 bases agree with TRBD2. Per the germline V gene, CDR1 is MRHNA and CDR2 is SNTAGT. V lost 5 bases, J lost 6 bases, and 8 bases stayed unmatched. The CDR3 contains 16 residues. CDR3 nucleotide sequence: TGTGCCAGCAGTCCTACTAGCGGGGGGGCCGCGGATACGCAGTATTTT. Its translation: CASSPTSGGAADTQYF.

Only a few counts were recorded for this clonotype. The chain is built from TRBV9 and TRBJ2-3, with TRBD2 matching 8 bases. Germline assignment: CDR1 SGDLS and CDR2 YYNGEE. Trimming at V came to 4 bases and at J to 2 bases, leaving 6 bases not matched to a gene. The CDR3 is 15 amino acids. The CDR3 spells CASSPQGLATDTQYF. Written as DNA, the CDR3 is TGTGCCAGCAGCCCCCAAGGACTAGCCACAGATACGCAGTATTTT.

The chain joins TRBV24-1 to TRBJ2-3; D unresolved. CDR1 and CDR2 (germline): KGHDR, SFDVKD. The CDR3 extends over 13 amino acids. V lost 4 bases and J lost 4, with 8 bases in between. CDR3 residues: CATSDLPADTQYF. CDR3 coding DNA: TGTGCCACCAGTGACCTACCGGCAGATACGCAGTATTTT.

This clonotype showed up many times. The genes are TRBV29-1 and TRBJ2-7; D gene ambiguous. Trimming took off 0 bases at V and 1 base at J, with 10 bases between the two ends. CDR1 and CDR2 from the germline V gene are SQVTM and ANQGSEA. CDR3 length equals 14 residues. The CDR3 sequence: CSVEDLNSSYEQYF. The CDR3 DNA reads as TGCAGCGTTGAAGATCTGAATTCATCCTACGAGCAGTACTTC.